Presented here are 16 T cell receptor beta chains from one specimen sequenced in a study of tumor and adjacent non-tumor tissue in lung cancer. No cell sorting was done before RNA was extracted from the tissue. TCRbeta libraries were built with three rounds of nested PCR, modified from ARM-PCR. One entry per CDR3 protein results from TCRdb running MiXCR on the multiplex PCR reads. The table includes over 130,000 distinct CDR3 sequences, around two thirds detected once. Specimen: lung tumor tissue. The source of these receptors is a man in his sixties with small cell lung cancer.

The rearrangement uses TRBV11-1 and TRBJ1-2; D remains unclear. The germline gives CDR1 SGHAT, CDR2 FQDESV (reference sequence). The CDR3 is made up of 15 amino acids. CDR3 coding DNA: TGTACCTGCAGCTTCTCCCCCACCGTGGCGGGTGGCTACACCTTC. Translation gives CTCSFSPTVAGGYTF.

This clonotype showed up just a few times. The chain has TRBV6-1 and TRBJ2-6; 9 bases are shared with TRBD1. Looked up from germline, CDR1 is MNHNS and CDR2 is SASEGT. V shed 4 bases and J 0 bases; nucleotides not matched to a gene: 10. The CDR3 is 19 amino acids. CDR3 sequence (DNA): TGTGCCAGCAGTGGTAGATTGGGGACAGGGAACTCTGGGGCCAACGTCCTGACTTTC. It is translated as CASSGRLGTGNSGANVLTF.

In regard to this clonotype: Because it lacks the conserved phenylalanine or tryptophan at the end, this CDR3 is likely a read error. This rearrangement joins TRBV11-2 to TRBJ2-3; D is uncertain. The germline V gene encodes CDR1 SGHAT and CDR2 FQNNGV. CDR3 length equals 12 residues. For the CDR3, the DNA is TGTCCCAGCAGCTTCGGCACAGATACGCAGTATTCT. The encoded protein is CPSSFGTDTQYS.

The rearrangement links TRBV11-2 to TRBJ2-6; D perhaps matches TRBD1 (5 bases). V was cut by 1 base and J by 3 bases, with 7 bases left in between. CDR1 is SGHAT and CDR2 is FQNNGV in the germline V gene. CDR3 length: 15 amino acids. In nucleotides, the CDR3 is TGTGCCAGCAGCTTAGGGACATGTGGGGCCAACGTCCTGACTTTC. This encodes CASSLGTCGANVLTF.

In this sample, this clonotype turned up once. The chain couples TRBV7-6 to TRBJ2-7; a weak D match, TRBD1 (5 bases). Germline V gives CDR1 SGHVS, CDR2 FNYEAQ. V lost 5 bases, J lost 9 bases, and 17 bases lay in between. The CDR3 is made up of 13 amino acids. CDR3 coding DNA: TGTGCCAGCAGCCTGGGGCCTAACTATGTGCAGTACGTC. Translated, it gives CASSLGPNYVQYV.

The rearrangement uses TRBV7-8 and TRBJ2-3; the D gene is possibly TRBD2 (6 bases). V was clipped by 3 bases and J by 4 bases, with 14 bases between them. The germline V gene encodes CDR1 SGHVS and CDR2 FQNEAQ. The CDR3 is 15 residues long. CDR3 region: CASSFRRGNADTQYF. DNA for the CDR3: TGTGCCAGCAGCTTTCGGCGGGGAAACGCAGATACGCAGTATTTT. The complete variable domain, with remaining parts taken from reference TRBV7-8 and TRBJ2-3, reads GAGVSQSPRYKVAKRGQDVALRCDPISGHVSLFWYQQALGQGPEFLTYFQNEAQLDKSGLPSDRFFAERPEGSVSTLKIQRTQQEDSAVYLCASSFRRGNADTQYFGPGTRLTVL.

On this clonotype: Germline and junction disagree at one end, which may indicate a read error. The chain carries TRBV20-1 and TRBJ2-1; 11 positions agree with TRBD2. The CDR3 has 16 residues. In germline, CDR1 is DFQATT, CDR2 SNEGSKA (reference sequence). CDR3 DNA: TGCAGTCCTAGGTTACATAGCGGGAGGGGGGGCAATGAGCAGTTCTTC. Translation: CSPRLHSGRGGNEQFF.

About this clonotype itself: This may be a read error, as it is one base from a much larger clone. This chain connects TRBV29-1 to TRBJ2-7; 7 bases map to TRBD1. CDR1 SQVTM and CDR2 ANQGSEA come from the germline V gene. This CDR3 is built from 11 residues. As DNA, the CDR3 is TGCGGCGTTAACAGGGGATACGAGCAGTACTTC. It yields the protein CGVNRGYEQYF.

A remark on this clonotype: Since a much larger clone is just one base distant, this may be a read error. This chain uses TRBV29-1 with TRBJ2-2; D possibly uses TRBD1 or TRBD2 (6 bases each). CDR3 size: 13 residues. Germline loops: CDR1 SQVTM, CDR2 ANQGSEA. Here the CDR3 reads CSVDHRVGGELSF. In nucleotides, the CDR3 is TGCAGCGTTGATCACAGGGTTGGCGGGGAGCTGTCTTTT.

With respect to this clonotype: Compared with germline, one end of the junction differs, possibly owing to a read error. The chain couples TRBV20-1 to TRBJ1-1, with unresolved D. The CDR3 consists of 15 residues. In germline, CDR1 is DFQATT, CDR2 SNEGSKA (reference sequence). The CDR3 DNA reads TGCAGTACTAGAGGACTCCTCACTATGAACACTGAAGCTTTCTTT. This codes for CSTRGLLTMNTEAFF.

The DNA for the CDR3 is TGTGCCAGCAGTTATTATGTAGCGGGATTCACCGGGGAGCTGTTTTTT. It codes for CASSYYVAGFTGELFF. This chain links TRBV6-5 with TRBJ2-2; 8 nucleotides line up with TRBD2. CDR1 is MNHEY and CDR2 is SVGAGI in the germline V gene. The CDR3 is 16 residues long. V shed 3 bases and J 4 bases; nucleotides not matched to a gene: 7.

Worth noting for this clonotype: A junction end diverges from the germline sequence, so it may reflect a read error. The chain is built from TRBV20-1 and TRBJ1-2; maybe TRBD1 (6 bases). Germline V gene data show CDR1 as DFQATT and CDR2 as SNEGSKA (reference sequence). This CDR3 has 13 residues. The CDR3 DNA reads as TGCAGTACTAGAGATGTAGGGGGCTATGGCTACACCTTC. Its translation: CSTRDVGGYGYTF.

In the case of this clonotype: Lacking the conserved final phenylalanine or tryptophan, this CDR3 likely reflects a read error. V usage is TRBV19 and J usage is TRBJ1-4, with unresolved D. Germline V gene lookup returns CDR1 LNHDA and CDR2 SQIVND (reference sequence). Trimming pared 5 bases from V and 8 bases from J, leaving 18 bases between. CDR3 length: 15 amino acids. CDR3 DNA sequence: TGTGCCAGTAGTCCTCTGCATACGGTACGGGAAAAACTGTTTCTT. This translates into CASSPLHTVREKLFL.

A note on this clonotype: The final CDR3 position lacks the conserved phenylalanine or tryptophan, pointing to a likely read error. This chain uses TRBV20-1 with TRBJ1-4; D not certain. Germline CDR1 and CDR2: DFQATT and SNEGSKA (reference sequence). The CDR3 is 13 amino acids. This CDR3 is CSTRDLNDEKLFY. CDR3 nucleotide sequence: TGCAGTACTAGAGATCTGAACGACGAAAAACTGTTTTAT.

This clonotype was seen just once. Germline and junction disagree at one end, which may indicate a read error. The V gene is TRBV5-4, the J gene TRBJ2-1, with D possibly being TRBD2 (5 bases). The CDR3 sequence is 14 residues long. Germline V gives CDR1 SGHNT, CDR2 YYREEE (reference sequence). CDR3: CASSPGNSYNEQFF. CDR3 nucleotides: TGTGCCAGCAGTCCCGGGAACTCCTACAACGAGCAGTTCTTC.

V and J are TRBV20-1 and TRBJ2-2; no definite D call. The germline gives CDR1 DFQATT, CDR2 SNEGSKA (reference sequence). The CDR3 sequence is 14 residues long. V lost 2 bases and J 1 base, leaving 8 bases between the germline ends. The CDR3 spells CSARPHWNTGELFF. Written as DNA, the CDR3 is TGCAGTGCTAGACCTCATTGGAACACCGGGGAGCTGTTTTTT.